Listed here are 28 T cell receptor beta chains from one sample, sequenced in a study of cytotoxic CD8 clonotypes in ibrutinib-treated CLL. The repertoire was sequenced with immunoSEQ multiplex PCR; TCRdb's copy has only in-frame clones and lacks some. The repertoire holds 150,000 or so clones, about 78% seen once, with about 5% in the top ten. The sequencing here drew on PBMCs, taken after 24 months of ibrutinib treatment. The receptor set was obtained from a human donor with chronic lymphocytic leukemia.

Comment on this clone: This may come from a read error, since a much larger clone is one base off. The chain combines TRBV11-1 with TRBJ2-5; D call uncertain. This CDR3 region has 11 residues. The germline CDR1 and CDR2 sequences are SGHAT and FQDESV (reference sequence). V was trimmed by 3 bases and J by 5 bases, leaving 4 bases between them. The chain's CDR3 is CASSLGETQYF. For the CDR3, the DNA is TGTGCCAGCAGCTTGGGGGAGACCCAGTACTTC. The full variable domain, in which reference TRBV11-1 and TRBJ2-5 provide the parts outside the CDR3, is EAEVAQSPRYKITEKSQAVAFWCDPISGHATLYWYRQILGQGPELLVQFQDESVVDDSQLPKDRFSAERLKGVDSTLKIQPAELGDSAMYLCASSLGETQYFGPGTRLLVL.

The CDR3 protein is CASSLGVLILTDTQYF. Here the CDR3 DNA reads TGTGCCAGCAGCTTGGGGGTTCTCATACTCACAGATACGCAGTATTTT. V is TRBV5-6 and J is TRBJ2-3, with no clear D. This CDR3 comprises 16 residues. The ends were cut back, 0 bases at V and 2 bases at J, with 13 bases in the middle. Germline V gives CDR1 SGHDT, CDR2 YYEEEE.

There are a few counts of this clone. The rearrangement links TRBV18 to TRBJ1-1; 9 bases are a match to TRBD1. After removal of 6 bases from V and 6 bases from J, the junction contained 5 bases not matched to a gene. The CDR3 extends over 13 amino acids. The germline V gene encodes CDR1 KGHSH and CDR2 LQKENI. CDR3 region: CASSPGTGSEAFF. The CDR3 DNA is TGTGCCAGCTCCCCCGGGACAGGGTCTGAAGCTTTCTTT. The full variable domain, completed using reference TRBV18 and TRBJ1-1, is NAGVMQNPRHLVRRRGQEARLRCSPMKGHSHVYWYRQLPEEGLKFMVYLQKENIIDESGMPKERFSAEFPKEGPSILRIQQVVRGDSAAYFCASSPGTGSEAFFGQGTRLTVV.

CDR3 sequence: CASSLNVAQETQYF. The CDR3 DNA is TGTGCCAGCAGCCTCAATGTGGCCCAAGAGACCCAGTACTTC. This sequence joins TRBV11-1 and TRBJ2-5; D gene unclear. Germline lookup yields CDR1 SGHAT and CDR2 FQDESV (reference sequence). V lost 5 bases, J lost 1 base, and 11 bases lay in between. The CDR3 loop spans 14 amino acids.

The rearrangement links TRBV6-6 to TRBJ1-1; D remains ambiguous. The V gene lost 0 bases and the J gene lost 6 bases, with 2 bases spanning the gap. Germline V gene lookup returns CDR1 MNHNY and CDR2 SVGAGI (reference sequence). The CDR3 is made up of 11 amino acids. CDR3 loop: CASSYSAEAFF. In nucleotides, the CDR3 is TGTGCCAGCAGTTACTCCGCTGAAGCTTTCTTT.

A single count supports this clone. The genes are TRBV9 and TRBJ2-3; TRBD1 matches 9 bases. V dropped 7 bases and J dropped 3; count of bases not matched to a gene: 0. CDR1 is SGDLS and CDR2 is YYNGEE in the germline V gene. This CDR3 has 12 amino acids. The CDR3 loop is CASGQGTDTQYF. The CDR3 DNA follows: TGTGCCAGCGGACAGGGGACAGATACGCAGTATTTT.

The chain combines TRBV25-1 with TRBJ1-5; perhaps TRBD1 as D (5 bases). Per germline, CDR1 MGHDK and CDR2 SYGVNS. V was pared by 4 bases and J by 11 bases, with 15 bases between. This CDR3 is 13 amino acids long. The CDR3 DNA sequence: TGTGCCAGCAGTGTCTCTACCGGGGGGGCCCAGCATTTT. Translated: CASSVSTGGAQHF.

The chain has TRBV29-1 and TRBJ2-7; D is tentatively TRBD1 or TRBD2 (5 bases each). Looked up from germline, CDR1 is SQVTM and CDR2 is ANQGSEA. The V end lost 7 bases, the J end lost 6 bases, and 19 bases lay between the germline ends. The CDR3 sequence is 13 residues long. CDR3 in amino acids: CSANRGSGAEQYF. DNA for the CDR3: TGCAGCGCCAACCGGGGTTCTGGGGCCGAGCAGTACTTC.

The chain couples TRBV7-9 to TRBJ1-3, with D possibly TRBD1 on 5 matching bases. Germline values: CDR1 SEHNR, CDR2 FQNEAQ (reference sequence). V lost 4 bases to trimming and J lost 3 bases, with 16 bases between them. This CDR3 spans 16 amino acids. The CDR3 is CASSSGRVVFGNTIYF. The CDR3 DNA sequence: TGTGCCAGCAGCTCGGGCAGGGTGGTTTTTGGAAACACCATATATTTT.

This clone came up once. V is TRBV5-1 and J is TRBJ2-1; unclear D gene. Germline V gives CDR1 SGHRS, CDR2 YFSETQ. V lost 5 bases to trimming and J lost 0 bases, with 15 bases between them. The CDR3 is 16 amino acids. CDR3 amino acids: CASRTEASSSYNEQFF. The CDR3 region has the DNA TGCGCCAGCAGGACGGAAGCGAGCAGCTCCTACAATGAGCAGTTCTTC.

V usage is TRBV29-1 and J usage is TRBJ2-5, with D uncertain. V was pared by 5 bases and J by 5 bases, with 21 bases between. The CDR3 sequence is 15 residues long. Per germline, CDR1 SQVTM and CDR2 ANQGSEA. The CDR3 nucleotides are TGCAGCGTTATGAGAAATCCCTCGGTGGGGGAGACCCAGTACTTC. This gives the protein CSVMRNPSVGETQYF.

This chain uses TRBV6-5 with TRBJ2-3; a possible D gene is TRBD2 (5 bases). This CDR3 is 14 amino acids long. V was cut by 6 bases and J by 2 bases, with 12 bases left in between. From germline, CDR1 is MNHEY and CDR2 SVGAGI. In DNA, the CDR3 is TGTGCCAGCAGGGAGGACTTTTTCACAGATACGCAGTATTTT. Translating it yields CASREDFFTDTQYF.

The chain recombines TRBV7-3 with TRBJ2-2, with D perhaps matching TRBD2 (6 bases). Per germline, CDR1 SGHTA and CDR2 FQGTGA. V lost 5 bases and J 4 bases, leaving 17 bases between the germline ends. The CDR3 has 16 residues. The CDR3 DNA follows: TGTGCCAGCAGCCCCCGGGGGACTCGCCTCACCGGGGAGCTGTTTTTT. Amino acid sequence: CASSPRGTRLTGELFF.

V usage is TRBV5-1 and J usage is TRBJ2-2; D is unresolved. The germline V gene has CDR1 SGHRS and CDR2 YFSETQ. The CDR3 sequence is 14 residues long. Trimming shortened V by 7 bases and J by 1 base, and 11 bases separated the two germline ends. Here the CDR3 DNA reads TGCGCCAGCTCCCGGGCCCAGAACACCGGGGAGCTGTTTTTT. Translated, it gives CASSRAQNTGELFF.

There are a few counts of this clone. This sequence joins TRBV27 and TRBJ1-1; D is possibly TRBD1 (6 bases). Germline CDR1 reads MNHEY; CDR2 reads SMNVEV (reference sequence). The V end was cut by 3 bases, the J end by 4 bases, with 15 bases between. There are 15 residues in the CDR3. DNA of the CDR3: TGTGCCAGCAGTTTTGCGGGGGCCACTTTCACTGAAGCTTTCTTT. This codes for CASSFAGATFTEAFF.

This clone came up once. The V and J genes are TRBV11-2 and TRBJ1-2, with 12 bases lining up with TRBD1. V lost 2 bases and J lost 7; bases outside the gene matches: 8. From germline, CDR1 is SGHAT and CDR2 FQNNGV. The CDR3 is 16 amino acids. This chain's CDR3 is CASSLNPGGQGAGYTF. In DNA form, the CDR3 reads TGTGCCAGCAGCTTAAACCCCGGGGGACAGGGGGCTGGCTACACCTTC.

The chain links TRBV6-5 to TRBJ1-4, with a tentative D call TRBD1 (6 bases). Trimming stripped 5 bases from V and 8 bases from J, with 15 bases between. CDR1 MNHEY and CDR2 SVGAGI come from the germline V gene. The CDR3 covers 14 residues. CDR3 in amino acids: CASSRDPRGEKLFF. CDR3 nucleotide sequence: TGTGCCAGCAGTCGGGATCCGAGGGGGGAAAAACTGTTTTTT.

A few counts support this clone. The genes are TRBV21-1 and TRBJ2-4. TRBV21-1 is deemed a pseudogene. This CDR3 is 14 amino acids long. The CDR3 sequence: CASRGLVAKNIQYF. The CDR3 bases are TGTGCCAGCAGGGGTCTGGTTGCCAAAAACATTCAGTACTTC.

This clone has more than one count but fewer than ten. The V call is TRBV11-2, the J call TRBJ2-5; the D is unclear. The V and J ends lost 0 bases and 8 bases respectively, with 10 bases between them. Germline assignment: CDR1 SGHAT and CDR2 FQNNGV. The CDR3 is 13 residues long. CDR3 nucleotide sequence: TGTGCCAGCAGCTTAGATCCGGGTCCAACCCAGTACTTC. Translating it yields CASSLDPGPTQYF.

The chain joins TRBV28 to TRBJ2-1; D is undetermined. The germline gives CDR1 MDHEN, CDR2 SYDVKM. CDR3 length equals 11 residues. V lost 8 bases to trimming and J lost 12 bases, with 14 bases between them. The CDR3 region is CASGPALRQFF. The CDR3 DNA reads as TGTGCCAGCGGCCCCGCCCTTCGGCAGTTCTTC.

The chain is built from TRBV4-2 and TRBJ1-4, with 8 positions matching TRBD1. CDR1 is LGHNA and CDR2 is YNFKEQ in the germline V gene. The CDR3 spans 15 residues. Trimming took 1 base from V and 5 from J; bases not matched to a gene: 3. The CDR3: CASSQVTGENEKLFF. The CDR3, as DNA: TGTGCCAGCAGCCAAGTGACAGGGGAGAATGAAAAACTGTTTTTT.

As regards this clone: Other DNA sequences in this specimen translate into the identical CDR3. The chain carries TRBV18 and TRBJ2-5, with D uncertain. V was pared by 3 bases and J by 5 bases, with 4 bases between. The CDR3 totals 11 residues. The germline CDR1 and CDR2 sequences are KGHSH and LQKENI. The DNA for the CDR3 is TGTGCCAGCTCACCGGAGGAGACCCAGTACTTC. Protein sequence: CASSPEETQYF.

The gene calls are TRBV7-2 and TRBJ2-1; D is unresolved. Germline values: CDR1 SGHTA, CDR2 FQGNSA. This CDR3 comprises 11 residues. Trimming took off 10 bases at V and 10 bases at J, with 14 bases between the two ends. DNA of the CDR3: TGTGCCACCACGGACCATGGGGAGCAGTTCTTC. Protein: CATTDHGEQFF.

The V gene is TRBV11-2, the J gene TRBJ2-5; 8 nucleotides align to TRBD2. Germline V gene lookup returns CDR1 SGHAT and CDR2 FQNNGV. V trimming: 6 bases; J trimming: 1 base; junction bases outside the gene matches: 4. CDR3 length: 14 amino acids. The CDR3 DNA is TGTGCCAGCAGACCCACTAGCGGCCAAGAGACCCAGTACTTC. It translates to CASRPTSGQETQYF.

The chain recombines TRBV2 with TRBJ2-1; perhaps TRBD2 as D (5 bases). Between the trimmed V and J ends, which lost 6 bases and 6 bases, there was a span of 18 bases. CDR1 SNHLY and CDR2 FYNNEI come from the germline V gene. The CDR3 extends over 15 amino acids. This CDR3 reads CASSSLGGRFNEQFF. CDR3 DNA: TGTGCCAGCAGCTCCCTAGGAGGTCGTTTCAATGAGCAGTTCTTC.

Comments on this clone: This clone may be a read error of a much larger clone one base away. The genes are TRBV30 and TRBJ1-2; D unresolved. The CDR3 loop spans 11 amino acids. Germline V lookup: CDR1 GTSNPN, CDR2 SVGIG (reference sequence). Deletions cut 4 bases from V and 4 bases from J, with 7 bases between. CDR3 in amino acids: CAWNVFYGYTF. DNA for the CDR3: TGTGCCTGGAATGTCTTCTATGGCTACACCTTC.

The chain links TRBV7-3 to TRBJ2-2; no clear D gene. Per germline, CDR1 SGHTA and CDR2 FQGTGA. V lost 1 base to trimming and J lost 5 bases, with 11 bases between them. This CDR3 spans 15 amino acids. Written as DNA, the CDR3 is TGTGCCAGCAGCTTAAACCCGCGGACGACCGGGGAGCTGTTTTTT. Translating it yields CASSLNPRTTGELFF.

This clone was seen a handful of times. The chain combines TRBV6-1 with TRBJ1-6; tentative D call: TRBD1 (5 bases). The V end was cut by 6 bases, the J end by 7 bases, with 10 bases between. Germline V lookup: CDR1 MNHNS, CDR2 SASEGT. The CDR3 loop spans 13 amino acids. The CDR3 sequence is CASRRQQNSPLHF. As DNA, the CDR3 is TGTGCCAGCAGGCGACAGCAGAATTCACCCCTCCACTTT.